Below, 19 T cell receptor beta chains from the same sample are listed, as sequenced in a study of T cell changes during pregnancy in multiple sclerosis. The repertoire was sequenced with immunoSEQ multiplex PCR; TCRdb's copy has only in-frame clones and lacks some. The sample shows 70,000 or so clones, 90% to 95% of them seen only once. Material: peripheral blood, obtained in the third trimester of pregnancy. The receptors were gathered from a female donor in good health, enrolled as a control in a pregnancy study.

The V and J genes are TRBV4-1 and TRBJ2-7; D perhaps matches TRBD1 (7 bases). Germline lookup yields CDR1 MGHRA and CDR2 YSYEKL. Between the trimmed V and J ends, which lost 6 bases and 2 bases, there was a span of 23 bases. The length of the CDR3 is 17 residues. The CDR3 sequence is CASRGRDRQYFTYEQYF. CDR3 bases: TGCGCCAGCAGGGGGCGGGACAGACAATACTTTACCTACGAGCAGTACTTC.

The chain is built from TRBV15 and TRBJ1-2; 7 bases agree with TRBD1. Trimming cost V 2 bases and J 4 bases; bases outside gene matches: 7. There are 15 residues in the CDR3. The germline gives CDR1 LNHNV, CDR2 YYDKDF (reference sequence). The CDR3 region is CATSRPGGQPYGYTF. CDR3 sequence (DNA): TGTGCCACCAGCAGACCCGGGGGACAGCCCTATGGCTACACCTTC.

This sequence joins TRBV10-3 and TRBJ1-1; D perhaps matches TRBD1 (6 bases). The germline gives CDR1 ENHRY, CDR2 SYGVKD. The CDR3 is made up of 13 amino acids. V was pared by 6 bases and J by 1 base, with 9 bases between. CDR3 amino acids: CAIRTTGNTEAFF. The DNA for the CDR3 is TGTGCCATCAGAACGACAGGGAACACTGAAGCTTTCTTT.

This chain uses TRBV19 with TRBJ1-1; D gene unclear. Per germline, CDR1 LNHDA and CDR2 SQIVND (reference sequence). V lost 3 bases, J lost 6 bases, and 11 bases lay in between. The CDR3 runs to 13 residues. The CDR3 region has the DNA TGTGCCAGTAGTATTGGCCCCTCCTCTGAAGCTTTCTTT. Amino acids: CASSIGPSSEAFF. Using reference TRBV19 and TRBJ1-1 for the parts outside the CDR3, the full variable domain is DGGITQSPKYLFRKEGQNVTLSCEQNLNHDAMYWYRQDPGQGLRLIYYSQIVNDFQKGDIAEGYSVSREKKESFPLTVTSAQKNPTAFYLCASSIGPSSEAFFGQGTRLTVV.

CDR3 residues: CASSLTGGGNSPLHF. DNA for the CDR3: TGTGCCAGCAGCTTGACAGGGGGAGGGAATTCACCCCTCCACTTT. V is TRBV11-2 and J is TRBJ1-6; 9 positions match TRBD1. Germline V gene data show CDR1 as SGHAT and CDR2 as FQNNGV. This CDR3 is 15 amino acids long. The V segment lost 3 bases and the J segment 7 bases; nucleotides outside the gene matches: 4.

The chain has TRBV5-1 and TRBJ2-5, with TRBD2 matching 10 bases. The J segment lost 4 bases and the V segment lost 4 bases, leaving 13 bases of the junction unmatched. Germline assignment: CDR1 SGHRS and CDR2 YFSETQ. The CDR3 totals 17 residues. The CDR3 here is CASSLDPAGGRAETQYF. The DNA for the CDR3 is TGCGCCAGCAGCCTCGACCCAGCGGGGGGGCGGGCAGAGACCCAGTACTTC.

The CDR3 DNA sequence: TGTGCCAGCAGTACTGCTAGCGGTGCATACAATGAGCAGTTCTTC. Translation gives CASSTASGAYNEQFF. The V and J genes are TRBV27 and TRBJ2-1, with 7 bases lining up with TRBD2. Germline V gene data show CDR1 as MNHEY and CDR2 as SMNVEV (reference sequence). The CDR3 consists of 15 residues. The J segment lost 4 bases and the V segment lost 5 bases, leaving 8 bases of the junction unmatched.

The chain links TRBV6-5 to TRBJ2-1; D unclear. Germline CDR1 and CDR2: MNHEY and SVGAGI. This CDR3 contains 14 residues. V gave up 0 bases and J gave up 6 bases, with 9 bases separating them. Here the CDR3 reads CASSYSITGNEQFF. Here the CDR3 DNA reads TGTGCCAGCAGTTACTCCATCACCGGCAATGAGCAGTTCTTC.

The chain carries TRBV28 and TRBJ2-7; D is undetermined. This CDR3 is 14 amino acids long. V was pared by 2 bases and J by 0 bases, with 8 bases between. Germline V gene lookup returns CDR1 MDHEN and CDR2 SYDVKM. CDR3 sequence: CASSLEGASYEQYF. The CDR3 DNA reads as TGTGCCAGCAGTTTAGAAGGAGCCTCCTACGAGCAGTACTTC.

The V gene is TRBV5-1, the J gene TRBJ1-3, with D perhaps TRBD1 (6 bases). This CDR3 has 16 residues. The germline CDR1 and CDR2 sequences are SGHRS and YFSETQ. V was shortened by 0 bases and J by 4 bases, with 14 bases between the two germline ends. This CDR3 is CASSLAGAGRGNTIYF. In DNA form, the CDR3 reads TGCGCCAGCAGCTTGGCAGGGGCAGGACGGGGAAACACCATATATTTT.

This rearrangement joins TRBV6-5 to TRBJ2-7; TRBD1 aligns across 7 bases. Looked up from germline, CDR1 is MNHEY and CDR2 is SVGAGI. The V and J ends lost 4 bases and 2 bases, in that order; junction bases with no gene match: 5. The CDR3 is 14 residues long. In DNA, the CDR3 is TGTGCCAGCAGTTTCCGAGACAGGGCCTACGAGCAGTACTTC. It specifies CASSFRDRAYEQYF.

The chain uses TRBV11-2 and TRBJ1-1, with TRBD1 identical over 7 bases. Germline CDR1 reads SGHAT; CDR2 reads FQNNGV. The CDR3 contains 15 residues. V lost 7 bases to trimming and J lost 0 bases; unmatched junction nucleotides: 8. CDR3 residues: CASTLGGNMNTEAFF. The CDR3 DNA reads TGTGCCAGCACCCTAGGGGGCAACATGAACACTGAAGCTTTCTTT.

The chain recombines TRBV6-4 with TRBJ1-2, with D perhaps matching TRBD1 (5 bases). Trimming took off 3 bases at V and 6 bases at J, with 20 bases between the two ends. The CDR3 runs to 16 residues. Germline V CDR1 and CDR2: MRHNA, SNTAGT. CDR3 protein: CASSEDRGTGFNGYTF. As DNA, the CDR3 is TGTGCCAGCAGTGAAGACCGGGGGACCGGTTTTAATGGCTACACCTTC.

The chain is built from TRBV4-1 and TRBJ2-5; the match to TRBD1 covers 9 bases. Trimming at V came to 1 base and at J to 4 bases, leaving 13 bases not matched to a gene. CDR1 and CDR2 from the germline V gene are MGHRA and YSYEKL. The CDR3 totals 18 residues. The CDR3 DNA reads TGCGCCAGCAGCCAAGCACTCCGGGGACAGGGTAGGGGAGAGACCCAGTACTTC. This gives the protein CASSQALRGQGRGETQYF.

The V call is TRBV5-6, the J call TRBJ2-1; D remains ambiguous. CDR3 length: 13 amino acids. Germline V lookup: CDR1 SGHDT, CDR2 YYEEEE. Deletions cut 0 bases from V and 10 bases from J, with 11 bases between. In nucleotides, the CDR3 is TGTGCCAGCAGCTTGGCAGCAGGTAGAGAGCAGTTCTTC. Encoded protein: CASSLAAGREQFF.

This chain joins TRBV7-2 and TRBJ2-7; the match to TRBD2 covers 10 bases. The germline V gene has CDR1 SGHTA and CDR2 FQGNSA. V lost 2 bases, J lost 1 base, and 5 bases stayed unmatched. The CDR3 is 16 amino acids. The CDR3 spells CASSLQRSGGSYEQYF. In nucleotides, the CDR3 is TGTGCCAGCAGCTTACAGCGTAGCGGGGGGTCCTACGAGCAGTACTTC.

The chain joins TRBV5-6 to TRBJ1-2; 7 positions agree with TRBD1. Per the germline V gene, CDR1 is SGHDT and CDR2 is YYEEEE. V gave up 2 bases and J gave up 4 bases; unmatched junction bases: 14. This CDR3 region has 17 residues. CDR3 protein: CASSFSDRAELSYGYTF. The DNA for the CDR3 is TGTGCCAGCAGCTTCAGTGACAGGGCCGAACTCAGCTATGGCTACACCTTC. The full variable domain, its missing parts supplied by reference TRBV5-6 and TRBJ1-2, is DAGVTQSPTHLIKTRGQQVTLRCSPKSGHDTVSWYQQALGQGPQFIFQYYEEEERQRGNFPDRFSGHQFPNYSSELNVNALLLGDSALYLCASSFSDRAELSYGYTFGSGTRLTVV.

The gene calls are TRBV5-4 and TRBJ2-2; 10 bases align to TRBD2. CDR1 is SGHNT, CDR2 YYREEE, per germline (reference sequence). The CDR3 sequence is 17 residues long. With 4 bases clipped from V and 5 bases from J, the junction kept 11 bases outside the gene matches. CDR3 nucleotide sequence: TGTGCCAGCAGCCGCGCAGTAGCGGGAGGTATGACCGGGGAGCTGTTTTTT. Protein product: CASSRAVAGGMTGELFF.

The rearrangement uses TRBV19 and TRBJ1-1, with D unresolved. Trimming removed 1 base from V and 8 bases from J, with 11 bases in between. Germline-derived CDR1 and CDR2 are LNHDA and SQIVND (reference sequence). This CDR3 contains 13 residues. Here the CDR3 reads CASSIGGLGEAFF. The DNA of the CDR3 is TGTGCCAGTAGTATAGGCGGGCTCGGAGAAGCTTTCTTT.